Reported below is one T cell receptor beta chain. Antigen unknown. The data were obtained in a study of T cell responses to AZD1222 COVID-19 vaccine. The study's findings and limits: Reportedly, nearly half the spike-specific TCRs target unmutated variant regions. Scientists sampled the repertoires only once the peak T cell response had passed.

V dropped 3 bases and J dropped 2; count of bases not matched to a gene: 3. Germline-derived CDR1 and CDR2 are MDHEN and SYDVKM. The CDR3 is made up of 15 amino acids. Using immunoSEQ multiplex PCR, the repertoire was profiled, and TCRdb retains in-frame clones only, with some absent. In the table there are 75,000 to 100,000 clones, 89% of which are singletons. The V gene is TRBV28, the J gene TRBJ2-3, with TRBD2 matching 9 bases. The receptor was isolated from an adult in good health. This specimen consisted of peripheral blood, obtained on day 0 of AZD1222 vaccination. CDR3 DNA: TGTGCCAGCAGTTTGTTAGCGGGGGTCACAGATACGCAGTATTTT. Translating gives CASSLLAGVTDTQYF.